This T cell receptor (beta chain) is drawn from a study of blood T cell repertoires in COVID-19 (dated by TCRdb to about 2020). In the study overall: Samples from collaborators originated in the United States, Italy and Spain and spanned both the acute and convalescent phases of COVID-19. The material from the prospective study consisted of cDNA or gDNA derived from T cells, B-cell-depleted T cells, or PBMCs. Deeply sampled blood TCRbeta repertoires from subjects exposed to, actively infected with, or recovered from COVID-19 were included in the dataset. The repertoires were released in a freely available public database intended as a resource for research on the immune response to SARS-CoV-2. The samples were drawn from the first 160 participants of the ongoing ImmuneRACE study and from 1,254 subjects provided by 6 global collaborators. Sample metadata almost always included a de-identified subject ID, COVID-19 status, age in years and sex. Where HLA class I and class II types were available, the types were taken from metadata supplied by the sample provider, not from assay-based typing.

Each collaborating institution followed its own protocols to collect whole blood in K2EDTA tubes. For TCRbeta analysis, collaborator samples were shipped as frozen whole blood, as isolated PBMCs, or as DNA extracted from either sample type. Via the germline V gene, CDR1 is KGHSH and CDR2 LQKENI. From cysteine to phenylalanine, the CDR3 is 15 amino acids long. The sequence is cut down to CDR3 DNA, 45 bases in frame from base 1. V ends up 3 bases short and J 7 bases short, with an unmatched junction base count of 10. Summary of the overall study and its limitations: How much clinical and demographic metadata was included differed by source and by participant, and the metadata was provided uncurated.

TCRbeta CDR3 regions were amplified from genomic DNA by means of the immunoSEQ Assay, a bias-controlled multiplex PCR. The original methods were these. The number of nucleated cells in each sample was estimated by amplification of reference gene primers within the assay. To quantify the absolute abundance of each unique TCRbeta CDR3 rearrangement, sequence reads were collapsed and filtered. For each sample, productive Simpson clonality was calculated by taking the square root of Simpson's diversity index across productive rearrangements. TCRdb stores this immuneACCESS table with in-frame sequences only. Part of the clones is absent; in the studies checked, under half of the shortfall reflects unresolved V genes, and no reason is known for the rest. V and J calls and clone size are copied from that table; D and trimming were computed from the DNA. This sample holds 250,000 or so clones; just under 85% were observed only once. The leading ten clones occupy under 2% of the sample.

For this clone: Its antigen is not yet known. No base quality values were provided; no much bigger clone lies one nucleotide off.

What was sequenced was peripheral blood. This clonotype was obtained from a woman over 75 with acute or convalescent COVID-19. The rearranged chain carries TRBV18 and TRBJ2-5, with 8 junctional bases fitting TRBD1. The DNA is as follows: TGTGCCAGCTCACCCGGAACAGGGGGATCCGGGACCCAGTACTTC. The translation is CASSPGTGGSGTQYF.